These T cell receptor beta chains were read from a single sample in a study of CXCR3-negative and CXCR3-positive naive CD8 T cells. Using the 5' RACE reads, TCRdb records one entry per CDR3 protein without DNA. The sample has around 40,000 distinct CDR3 sequences, and its top ten clones hold roughly 14%. The source material was memory CD8+ T cells from blood. Source of these receptors: a human donor in good health. Some clones in this sample may be carry-over from other donors' samples. The CDR3 runs from the conserved cysteine through the conserved F or W. A row's size may be missing; if present it is once, few, many or a size class.

cdr3_aa j_call v_call clone_size
CASTTYMETQYF TRBJ2-5 TRBV12-3/TRBV12-4 .
CASSSRQGVAYEQYF TRBJ2-7 TRBV7-8 .
CASSDSPATGAGELFF TRBJ2-2 TRBV6-4 medium-sized
CARRQEGSGETQYF TRBJ2-5 TRBV10-1 .
CSVQGDYEQYF TRBJ2-7 TRBV29-1 .
CASRNLRGLSYNEQFF TRBJ2-1 TRBV27 .
CASSLLGQGNVGAFF TRBJ1-1 TRBV27 .
CSARTGSYNEQFF TRBJ2-1 TRBV20-1 .
CASSSIHDFSVYGYTF TRBJ1-2 TRBV27 .
CSVEGYRDRTYEQYF TRBJ2-7 TRBV29-1 .
CASSPIESLGYGYTF TRBJ1-2 TRBV7-2 .
CASSGTGPSQPQHF TRBJ1-5 TRBV28 .
CASSSGAGSYEQYF TRBJ2-7 TRBV7-9 large
CSARQGETEAFF TRBJ1-1 TRBV20-1 .
CSVRDLSQDYGYTF TRBJ1-2 TRBV29-1 .
CASSLEGVAEELFF TRBJ2-2 TRBV28 .
CASSSRFRGYTEAFF TRBJ1-1 TRBV11-2 .
CASSPFTFGQGGLTNEKLFF TRBJ1-4 TRBV6-5 .
CASSQGTGLAFF TRBJ1-1 TRBV14 .
CASSLGVVGSYEQYF TRBJ2-7 TRBV4-3 .
CATSDPGGASQETQYF TRBJ2-5 TRBV24-1 .
CSGLTGDNEQFF TRBJ2-1 TRBV29-1 .
CASGRGADGTTGELFF TRBJ2-2 TRBV4-3 medium-sized
CASSLSGVGELFF TRBJ2-2 TRBV28 .
CASSLVAEGDTEAFF TRBJ1-1 TRBV7-6 .
CASSQGLAGISYEQYF TRBJ2-7 TRBV4-1 .
CSVVGRTDSTDTQYF TRBJ2-3 TRBV29-1 .
CSVEIWGSGDTEAFF TRBJ1-1 TRBV29-1 .
CASSFTSGGLSYNEQFF TRBJ2-1 TRBV5-1 .
CSAREVYEQYF TRBJ2-7 TRBV20-1 .
CASSNQTVSTEAFF TRBJ1-1 TRBV21-1 .
CASSQGFGLNEKLFF TRBJ1-4 TRBV14 .
CSARPLANSYNEQFF TRBJ2-1 TRBV20-1 .
CSAMGSGSSYEQYF TRBJ2-7 TRBV20-1 .
CASSLARRDREGSYNEQFF TRBJ2-1 TRBV5-1 .
CASRSSSGANVLTF TRBJ2-6 TRBV7-9 .
CASSAGSSGKDEQFF TRBJ2-1 TRBV2 .
CASSFGDGYTF TRBJ1-2 TRBV9 .
CASSQEGQLNYGYTF TRBJ1-2 TRBV4-1 .
CASRWGQSEAFF TRBJ1-1 TRBV19 .
CSAPDGRGELFF TRBJ1-4 TRBV29-1 .
CSVVRTSKSNEQFF TRBJ2-1 TRBV29-1 .
CASSPPVAGPAYEQYF TRBJ2-7 TRBV7-9 .
CAWNPGTHKLSYNSPLHF TRBJ1-6 TRBV30 .
CASSLAGEFYNEQFF TRBJ2-1 TRBV5-1 .
CASSLVGDSPLHF TRBJ1-6 TRBV12-3/TRBV12-4 .
CASSFGTEGTDTQYF TRBJ2-3 TRBV6-5 .
CASSRRSYEQYF TRBJ2-7 TRBV28 .
CATSSWGGETQYF TRBJ2-5 TRBV15 .
CTGLGGAFGEQFF TRBJ2-1 TRBV29-1 .
CASRAPFPGGDYNEQFF TRBJ2-1 TRBV7-8 .
CASSLAGGDPNEQFF TRBJ2-1 TRBV28 .
CASRLPGYTGELFF TRBJ2-2 TRBV7-9 .
CATSHPPGLRGTEAFF TRBJ1-1 TRBV15 .
CASSEQVGAEAFF TRBJ1-1 TRBV6-4 .
CASTLGDTEAFF TRBJ1-1 TRBV28 .